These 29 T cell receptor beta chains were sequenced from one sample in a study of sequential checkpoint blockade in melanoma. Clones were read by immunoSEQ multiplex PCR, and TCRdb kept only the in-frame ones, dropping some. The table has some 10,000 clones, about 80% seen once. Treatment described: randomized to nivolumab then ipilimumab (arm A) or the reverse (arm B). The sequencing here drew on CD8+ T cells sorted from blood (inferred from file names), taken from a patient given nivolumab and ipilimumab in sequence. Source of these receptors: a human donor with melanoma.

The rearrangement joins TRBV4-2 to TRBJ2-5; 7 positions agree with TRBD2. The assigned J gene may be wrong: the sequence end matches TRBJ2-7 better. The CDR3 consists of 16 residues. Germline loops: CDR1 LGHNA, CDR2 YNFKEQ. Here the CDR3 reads CASSQGSRDYSYEQYF. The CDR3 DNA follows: TGTGCCAGCAGCCAAGGTAGTAGGGACTACTCCTACGAGCAGTACTTC.

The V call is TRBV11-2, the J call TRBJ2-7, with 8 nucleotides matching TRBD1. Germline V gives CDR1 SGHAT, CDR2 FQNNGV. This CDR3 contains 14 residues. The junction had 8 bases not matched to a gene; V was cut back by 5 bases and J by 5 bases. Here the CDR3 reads CASSARTGNDEQYF. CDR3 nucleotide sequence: TGTGCCAGCAGCGCCCGGACAGGGAACGACGAGCAGTACTTC.

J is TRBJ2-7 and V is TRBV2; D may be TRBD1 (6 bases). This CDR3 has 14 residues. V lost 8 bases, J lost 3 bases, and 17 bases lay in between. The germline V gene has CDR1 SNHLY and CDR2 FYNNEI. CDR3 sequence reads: CASGNRDAGYEQYF. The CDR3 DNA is TGTGCCAGCGGCAACAGGGATGCTGGCTACGAGCAGTACTTC.

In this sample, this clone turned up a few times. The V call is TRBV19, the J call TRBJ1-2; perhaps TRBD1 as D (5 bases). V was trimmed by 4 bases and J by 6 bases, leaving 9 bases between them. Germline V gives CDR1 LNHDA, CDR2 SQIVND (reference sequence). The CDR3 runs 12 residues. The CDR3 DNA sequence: TGTGCCAGTAGTAAGGGGCTTGATGGCTACACCTTC. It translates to CASSKGLDGYTF.

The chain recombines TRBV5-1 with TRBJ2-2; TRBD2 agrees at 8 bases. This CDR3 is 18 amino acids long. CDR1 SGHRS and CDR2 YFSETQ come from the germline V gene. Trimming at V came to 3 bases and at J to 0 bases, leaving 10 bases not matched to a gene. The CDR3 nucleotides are TGCGCCAGCAGCTGGGGTAATAGCGGGGTCGCGAACACCGGGGAGCTGTTTTTT. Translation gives CASSWGNSGVANTGELFF.

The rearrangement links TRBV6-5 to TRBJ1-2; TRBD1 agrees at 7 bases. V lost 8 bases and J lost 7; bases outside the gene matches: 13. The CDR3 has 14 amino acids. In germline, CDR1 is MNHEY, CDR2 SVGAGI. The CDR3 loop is CASREKGALFGYTF. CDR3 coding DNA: TGTGCCAGCCGTGAGAAGGGGGCGTTATTTGGCTACACCTTC.

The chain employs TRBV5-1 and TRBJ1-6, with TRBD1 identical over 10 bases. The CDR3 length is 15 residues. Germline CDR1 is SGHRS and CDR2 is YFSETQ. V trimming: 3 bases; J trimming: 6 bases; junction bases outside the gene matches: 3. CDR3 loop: CASSSTGGINSPLHF. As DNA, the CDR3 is TGCGCCAGCAGCTCGACAGGGGGCATTAATTCACCCCTCCACTTT.

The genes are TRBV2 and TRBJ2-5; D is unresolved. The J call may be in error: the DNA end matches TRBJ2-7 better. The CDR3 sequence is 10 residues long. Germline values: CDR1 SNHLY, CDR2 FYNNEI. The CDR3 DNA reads TGTGCCAGCAGTGGCTACGAGCAGTACTTC. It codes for CASSGYEQYF.

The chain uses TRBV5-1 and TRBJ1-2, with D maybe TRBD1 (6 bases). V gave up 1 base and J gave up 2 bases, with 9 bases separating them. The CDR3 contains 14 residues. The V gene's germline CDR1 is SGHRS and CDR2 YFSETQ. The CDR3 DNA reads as TGCGCCAGCAGCTTGACAGGGATCAACTATGGCTACACCTTC. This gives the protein CASSLTGINYGYTF.

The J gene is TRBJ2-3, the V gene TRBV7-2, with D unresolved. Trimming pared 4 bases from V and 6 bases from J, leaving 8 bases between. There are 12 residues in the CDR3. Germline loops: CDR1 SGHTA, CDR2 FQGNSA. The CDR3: CASSYQVDTQYF. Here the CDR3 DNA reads TGTGCCAGCAGCTATCAGGTGGATACGCAGTATTTT.

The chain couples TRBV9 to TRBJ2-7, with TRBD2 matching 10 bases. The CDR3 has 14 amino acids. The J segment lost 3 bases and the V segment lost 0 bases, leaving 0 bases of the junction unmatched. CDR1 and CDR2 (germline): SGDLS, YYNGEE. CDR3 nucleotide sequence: TGTGCCAGCAGCGTAGGGACTAGCGGCTACGAGCAGTACTTC. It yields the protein CASSVGTSGYEQYF.

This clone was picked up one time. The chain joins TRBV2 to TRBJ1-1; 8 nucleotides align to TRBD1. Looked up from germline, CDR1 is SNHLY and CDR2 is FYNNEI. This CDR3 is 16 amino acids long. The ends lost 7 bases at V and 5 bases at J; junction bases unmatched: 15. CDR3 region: CASKQPDRVLATEAFF. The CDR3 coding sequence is TGTGCCAGCAAGCAGCCGGACAGGGTTCTCGCTACTGAAGCTTTCTTT.

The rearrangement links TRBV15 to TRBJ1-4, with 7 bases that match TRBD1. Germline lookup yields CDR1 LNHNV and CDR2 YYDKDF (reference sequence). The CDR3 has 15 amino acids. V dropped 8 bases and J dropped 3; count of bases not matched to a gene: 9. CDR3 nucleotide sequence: TGTGCCACCCTTCCGACAGGGCGGTCTAATGAAAAACTGTTTTTT. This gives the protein CATLPTGRSNEKLFF. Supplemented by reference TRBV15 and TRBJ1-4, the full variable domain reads DAMVIQNPRYQVTQFGKPVTLSCSQTLNHNVMYWYQQKSSQAPKLLFHYYDKDFNNEADTPDNFQSRRPNTSFCFLDIRSPGLGDTAMYLCATLPTGRSNEKLFFGSGTQLSVL.

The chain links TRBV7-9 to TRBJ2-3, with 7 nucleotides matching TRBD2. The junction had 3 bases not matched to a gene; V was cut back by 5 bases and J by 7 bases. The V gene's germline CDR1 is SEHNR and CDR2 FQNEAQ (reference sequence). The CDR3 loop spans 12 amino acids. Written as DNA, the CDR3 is TGTGCCAGCAGCCCGGGGACTAATACGCAGTATTTT. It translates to CASSPGTNTQYF.

The CDR3 bases are TGTGCCTCCGGCGGCGGTTCTTACACTGAAGCTTTCTTT. It codes for CASGGGSYTEAFF. The chain carries TRBV6-5 and TRBJ1-1, with D uncertain. The CDR3 has 13 residues. V dropped 11 bases and J dropped 3 bases, with 16 bases sitting between them. CDR1 is MNHEY and CDR2 is SVGAGI in the germline V gene.

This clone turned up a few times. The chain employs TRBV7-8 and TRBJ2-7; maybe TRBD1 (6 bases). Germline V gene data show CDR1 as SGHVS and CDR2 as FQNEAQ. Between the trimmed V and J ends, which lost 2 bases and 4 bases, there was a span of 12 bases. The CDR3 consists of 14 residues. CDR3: CASSLFPGDYEQYF. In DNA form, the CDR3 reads TGTGCCAGCAGCTTATTTCCAGGGGATTACGAGCAGTACTTC. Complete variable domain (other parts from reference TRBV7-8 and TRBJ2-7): GAGVSQSPRYKVAKRGQDVALRCDPISGHVSLFWYQQALGQGPEFLTYFQNEAQLDKSGLPSDRFFAERPEGSVSTLKIQRTQQEDSAVYLCASSLFPGDYEQYFGPGTRLTVT.

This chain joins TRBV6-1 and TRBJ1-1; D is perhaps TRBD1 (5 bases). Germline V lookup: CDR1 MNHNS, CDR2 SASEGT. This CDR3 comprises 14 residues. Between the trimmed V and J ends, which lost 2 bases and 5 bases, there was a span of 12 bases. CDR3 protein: CASSEWQGRTEAFF. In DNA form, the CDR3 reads TGTGCCAGCAGTGAATGGCAGGGTCGGACTGAAGCTTTCTTT.

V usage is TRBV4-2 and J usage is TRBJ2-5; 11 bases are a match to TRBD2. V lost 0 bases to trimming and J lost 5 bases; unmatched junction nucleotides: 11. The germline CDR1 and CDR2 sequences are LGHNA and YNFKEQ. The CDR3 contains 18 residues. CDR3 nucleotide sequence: TGTGCCAGCAGCCAAGATGGCCCTATAGCGGGGGGGCAGGAGACCCAGTACTTC. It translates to CASSQDGPIAGGQETQYF.

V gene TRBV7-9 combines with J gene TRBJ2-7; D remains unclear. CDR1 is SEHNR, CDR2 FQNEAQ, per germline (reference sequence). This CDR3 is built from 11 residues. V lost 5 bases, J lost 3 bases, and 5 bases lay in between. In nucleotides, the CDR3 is TGTGCCAGCAGCGAGAGCTACGAGCAGTACTTC. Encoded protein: CASSESYEQYF.

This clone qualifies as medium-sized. CDR3 DNA sequence: TGTGCCAGCAGTTACGGGACAGGGTATGAGCAGTACTTC. Translated, it gives CASSYGTGYEQYF. The V gene is TRBV6-5, the J gene TRBJ2-7; TRBD1 matches 9 bases. Looked up from germline, CDR1 is MNHEY and CDR2 is SVGAGI. The V segment lost 2 bases and the J segment 7 bases; nucleotides outside the gene matches: 3. This CDR3 comprises 13 residues.

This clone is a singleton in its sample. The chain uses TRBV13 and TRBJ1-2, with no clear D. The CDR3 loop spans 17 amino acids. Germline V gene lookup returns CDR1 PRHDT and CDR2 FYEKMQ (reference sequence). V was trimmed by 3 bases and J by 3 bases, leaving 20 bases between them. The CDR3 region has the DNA TGTGCCAGCAGCTTGGATACGGCGCGAGGAAATGACTATGGCTACACCTTC. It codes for CASSLDTARGNDYGYTF.

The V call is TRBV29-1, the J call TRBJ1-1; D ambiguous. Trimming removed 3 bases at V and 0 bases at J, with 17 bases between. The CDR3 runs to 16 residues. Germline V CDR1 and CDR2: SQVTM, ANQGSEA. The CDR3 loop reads CSVDSWLEVLNTEAFF. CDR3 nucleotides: TGCAGCGTTGATTCCTGGTTGGAGGTCTTGAACACTGAAGCTTTCTTT.

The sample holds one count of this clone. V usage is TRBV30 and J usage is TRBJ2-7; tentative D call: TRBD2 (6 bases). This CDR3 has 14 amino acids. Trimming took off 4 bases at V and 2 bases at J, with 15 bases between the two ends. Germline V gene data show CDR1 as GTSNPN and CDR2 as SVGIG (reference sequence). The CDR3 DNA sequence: TGTGCCTGGAACACTGGGGGAGGCCCCTACGAGCAGTACTTC. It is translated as CAWNTGGGPYEQYF.

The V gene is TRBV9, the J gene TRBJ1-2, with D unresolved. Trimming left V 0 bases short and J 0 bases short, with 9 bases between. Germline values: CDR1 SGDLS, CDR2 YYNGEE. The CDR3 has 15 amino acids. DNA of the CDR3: TGTGCCAGCAGCGTAGCGGGGAAACCTAACTATGGCTACACCTTC. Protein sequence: CASSVAGKPNYGYTF.

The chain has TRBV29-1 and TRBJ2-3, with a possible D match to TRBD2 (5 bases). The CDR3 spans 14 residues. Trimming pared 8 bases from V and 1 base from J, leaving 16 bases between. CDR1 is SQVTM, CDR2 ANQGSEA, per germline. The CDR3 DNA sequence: TGCAGCTCTGAAATGGGAGCAGGCACAGATACGCAGTATTTT. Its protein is CSSEMGAGTDTQYF.

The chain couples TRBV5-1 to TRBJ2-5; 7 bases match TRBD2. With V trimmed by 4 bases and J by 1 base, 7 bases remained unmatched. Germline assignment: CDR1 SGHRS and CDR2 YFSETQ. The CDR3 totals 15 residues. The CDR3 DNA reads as TGCGCCAGCAGCCTCGGGACTACAACCCAAGAGACCCAGTACTTC. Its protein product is CASSLGTTTQETQYF.

The DNA of the CDR3 is TGTGCCAGCAGCCCACGGACGGGACTAGCGGGGAGCTCCTACAATGAGCAGTTCTTC. Protein product: CASSPRTGLAGSSYNEQFF. The chain employs TRBV9 and TRBJ2-1; 13 bases match TRBD2. The germline gives CDR1 SGDLS, CDR2 YYNGEE. The CDR3 contains 19 residues. The V and J ends lost 4 bases and 0 bases, in that order; junction bases with no gene match: 10.

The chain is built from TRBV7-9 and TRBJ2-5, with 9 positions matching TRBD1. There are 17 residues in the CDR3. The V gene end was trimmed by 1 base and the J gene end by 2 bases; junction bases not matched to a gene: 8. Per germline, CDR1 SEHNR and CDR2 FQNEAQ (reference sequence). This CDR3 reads CASSLGGQGTSQETQYF. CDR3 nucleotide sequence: TGTGCCAGCAGCTTAGGGGGACAGGGAACCTCTCAAGAGACCCAGTACTTC.

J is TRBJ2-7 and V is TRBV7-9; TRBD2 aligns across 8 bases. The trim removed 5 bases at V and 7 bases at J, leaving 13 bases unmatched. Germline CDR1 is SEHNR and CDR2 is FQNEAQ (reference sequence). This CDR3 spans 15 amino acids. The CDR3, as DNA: TGTGCCAGCAGCCCGGTCGGGGGGGGGCCAAGAGAGCAGTACTTC. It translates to CASSPVGGGPREQYF.